This T cell receptor beta chain was sequenced in a study of CD8 T cells in ankylosing spondylitis. Whole-study results and caveats: Significant enrichment of disease-linked clones was reported in matched ankylosing spondylitis synovial fluid.

Making use of molecular barcodes, quantitative 5'-RACE generated TCR beta libraries. TCRdb used MiXCR to reprocess the 5' RACE reads, holding one entry per CDR3 protein. The sample comprises roughly 260,000 distinct CDR3 sequences, roughly 20% of which are singletons, and under 8.5% rests with the top ten. About this clonotype itself: Its antigen is not known.

The specimen sequenced was blood, either unsorted or a sorted T cell fraction (not recorded which). The receptor comes from a male donor with ankylosing spondylitis or in good health (not recorded which).

CDR3 amino acids: CASSPQARAEETQYF. CDR3 DNA: TGCGCCAGCAGCCCACAAGCCAGGGCAGAAGAGACCCAGTACTTC. The chain carries TRBV4-1 and TRBJ2-5, with a tentative D call TRBD1 (5 bases). Deletions cut 4 bases from V and 3 bases from J, with 15 bases between. This CDR3 has 15 residues. CDR1 MGHRA and CDR2 YSYEKL come from the germline V gene.